The clone carrying this T cell receptor (beta chain) has a single count. Its specificity is unknown. Thyroid surgery took place with no prior treatment in any patient. With 10 bases clipped from V and 10 bases from J, the junction kept 17 bases outside the gene matches. This CDR3 contains 14 residues. Germline CDR1 MNHNS, CDR2 SASEGT. As processed by the authors: Building a distant-metastasis classifier for papillary thyroid cancer drew on CDR3 differences across clinicopathological groups. TCRdb re-processed the PCR reads through MiXCR. The V and J calls were determined by TCRdb, not by the authors. The repertoire holds about 33,000 clones, over 15% seen once, with about 4.8% in the top ten. The sample comes from a study of metastatic and nonmetastatic thyroid tumors. Study-wide background: From malignant and benign thyroid patients, repertoires in blood and in tumor or nodule tissue were compared. Study observations and caveats: Significantly greater TCR beta diversity was reportedly found in malignant thyroid tumors than in benign nodules (in blood and tumor).

Source material: blood. The chain links TRBV6-1 to TRBJ1-1; 8 positions agree with TRBD1. This TCR was sampled from a female donor with papillary thyroid cancer or a benign thyroid nodule (not recorded which). Some clones in this sample may be carry-over from other donors' samples. CDR3 DNA: TGTGCCAACAGACTATCGGGACAGGACATCGGAGCTTTCTTT. It codes for CANRLSGQDIGAFF.